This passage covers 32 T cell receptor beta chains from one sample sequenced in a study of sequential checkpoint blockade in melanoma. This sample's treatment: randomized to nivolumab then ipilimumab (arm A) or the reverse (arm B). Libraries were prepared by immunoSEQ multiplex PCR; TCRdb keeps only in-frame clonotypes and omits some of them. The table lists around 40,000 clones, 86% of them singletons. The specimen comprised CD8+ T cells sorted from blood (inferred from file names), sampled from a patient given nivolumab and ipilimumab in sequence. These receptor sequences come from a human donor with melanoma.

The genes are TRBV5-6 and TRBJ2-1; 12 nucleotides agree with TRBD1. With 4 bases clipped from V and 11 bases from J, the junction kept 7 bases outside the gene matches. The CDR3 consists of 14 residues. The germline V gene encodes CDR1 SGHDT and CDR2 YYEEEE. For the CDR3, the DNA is TGTGCCAGCAGCGGGGGGACAGGGGGCCCAAAGCAGTTCTTC. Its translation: CASSGGTGGPKQFF.

CDR3 nucleotide sequence: TGTGCCAGCAGCCGTTTCCAACACGGACAGGGTGTAGGGGAGCAGTACTTC. It encodes CASSRFQHGQGVGEQYF. V and J are TRBV2 and TRBJ2-7; 8 positions match TRBD1. Germline assignment: CDR1 SNHLY and CDR2 FYNNEI. The CDR3 totals 17 residues. Trimming took 6 bases from V and 7 from J; bases not matched to a gene: 20.

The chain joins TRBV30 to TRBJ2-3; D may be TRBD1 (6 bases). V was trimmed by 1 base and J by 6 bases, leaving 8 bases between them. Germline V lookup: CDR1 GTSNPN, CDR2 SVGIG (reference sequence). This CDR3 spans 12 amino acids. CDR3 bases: TGTGCCTGGAGTGCCCAGGGGGATACGCAGTATTTT. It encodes CAWSAQGDTQYF.

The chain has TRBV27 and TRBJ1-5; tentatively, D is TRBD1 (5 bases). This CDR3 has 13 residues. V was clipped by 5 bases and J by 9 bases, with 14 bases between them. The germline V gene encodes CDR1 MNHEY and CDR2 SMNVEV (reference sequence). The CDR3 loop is CASSPQGITPQHF. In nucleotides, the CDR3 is TGTGCCAGCAGTCCCCAGGGAATCACGCCCCAGCATTTT.

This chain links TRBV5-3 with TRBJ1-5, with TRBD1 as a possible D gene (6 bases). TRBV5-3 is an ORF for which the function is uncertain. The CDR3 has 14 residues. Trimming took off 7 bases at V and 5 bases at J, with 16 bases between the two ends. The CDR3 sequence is CARAEGVVDQPQHF. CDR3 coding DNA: TGTGCCAGAGCCGAGGGGGTCGTTGATCAGCCCCAGCATTTT.

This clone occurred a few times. CDR3 nucleotides: TGTGCCTGGAGTGTAATTCCGGCAGGGGTGTCCAAAAACATTCAGTACTTC. Its translation: CAWSVIPAGVSKNIQYF. This sequence joins TRBV30 and TRBJ2-4; the D gene is possibly TRBD1 (6 bases). V was cut by 0 bases and J by 2 bases, with 17 bases left in between. This CDR3 has 17 residues. CDR1 GTSNPN and CDR2 SVGIG come from the germline V gene (reference sequence).

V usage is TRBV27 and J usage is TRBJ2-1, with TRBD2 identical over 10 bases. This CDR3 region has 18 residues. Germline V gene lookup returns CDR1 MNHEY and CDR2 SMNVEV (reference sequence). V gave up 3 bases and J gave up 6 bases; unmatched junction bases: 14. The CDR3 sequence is CASSFSSWRAGGLNEQFF. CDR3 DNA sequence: TGTGCCAGCAGTTTCTCCTCCTGGCGAGCGGGAGGGCTCAATGAGCAGTTCTTC.

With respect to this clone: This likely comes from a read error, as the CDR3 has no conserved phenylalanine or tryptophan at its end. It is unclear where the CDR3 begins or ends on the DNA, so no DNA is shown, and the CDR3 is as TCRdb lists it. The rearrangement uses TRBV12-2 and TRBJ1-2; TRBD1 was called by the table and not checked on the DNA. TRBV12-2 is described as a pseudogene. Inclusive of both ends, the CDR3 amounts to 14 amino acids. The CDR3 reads CASRLAYRGWGYTC.

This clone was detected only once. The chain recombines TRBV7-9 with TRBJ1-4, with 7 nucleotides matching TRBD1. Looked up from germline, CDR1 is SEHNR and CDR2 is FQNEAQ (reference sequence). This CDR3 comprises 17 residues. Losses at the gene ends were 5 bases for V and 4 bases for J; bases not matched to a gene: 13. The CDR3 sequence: CASSPPRVGQLNEKLFF. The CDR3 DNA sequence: TGTGCCAGCAGCCCCCCGAGGGTGGGACAGCTTAATGAAAAACTGTTTTTT.

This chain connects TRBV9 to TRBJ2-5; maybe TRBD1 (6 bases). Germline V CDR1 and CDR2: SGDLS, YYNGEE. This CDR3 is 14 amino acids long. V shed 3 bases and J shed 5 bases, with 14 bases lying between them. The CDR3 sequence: CASSAQGGRETQYF. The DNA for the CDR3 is TGTGCCAGCAGCGCACAGGGCGGACGGGAGACCCAGTACTTC. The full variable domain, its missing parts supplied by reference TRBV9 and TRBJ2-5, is DSGVTQTPKHLITATGQRVTLRCSPRSGDLSVYWYQQSLDQGLQFLIQYYNGEERAKGNILERFSAQQFPDLHSELNLSSLELGDSALYFCASSAQGGRETQYFGPGTRLLVL.

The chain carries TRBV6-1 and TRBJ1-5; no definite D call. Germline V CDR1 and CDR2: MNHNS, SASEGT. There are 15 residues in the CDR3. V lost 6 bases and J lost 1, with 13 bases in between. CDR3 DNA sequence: TGTGCCAGCAGCCCCCCGAGAGGAAGCAATCAGCCCCAGCATTTT. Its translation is CASSPPRGSNQPQHF.

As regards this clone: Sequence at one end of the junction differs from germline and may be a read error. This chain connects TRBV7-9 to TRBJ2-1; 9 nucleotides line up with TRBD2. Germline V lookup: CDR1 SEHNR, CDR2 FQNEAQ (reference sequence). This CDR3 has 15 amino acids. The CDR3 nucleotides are TGTGCCAGCAGCGTAGCGGGAGCCTTCTACAATGAGCAGTTCTTC. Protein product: CASSVAGAFYNEQFF.

As DNA, the CDR3 is TGTGCCAGCAGTTTAGGGACAGGGGGAGAGCAGTACTTC. Translated: CASSLGTGGEQYF. This sequence joins TRBV28 and TRBJ2-5; 11 bases align to TRBD1. This CDR3 contains 13 residues. J lost 11 bases, V lost 2 bases, and 4 bases had no gene match. Germline assignment: CDR1 MDHEN and CDR2 SYDVKM.

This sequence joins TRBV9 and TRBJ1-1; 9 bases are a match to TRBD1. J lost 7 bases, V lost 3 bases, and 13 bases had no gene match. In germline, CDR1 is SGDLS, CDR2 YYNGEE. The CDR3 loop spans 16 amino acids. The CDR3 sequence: CASSGGTGLSLGEAFF. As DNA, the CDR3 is TGTGCCAGCAGCGGGGGGACAGGGCTGAGCTTGGGTGAAGCTTTCTTT.

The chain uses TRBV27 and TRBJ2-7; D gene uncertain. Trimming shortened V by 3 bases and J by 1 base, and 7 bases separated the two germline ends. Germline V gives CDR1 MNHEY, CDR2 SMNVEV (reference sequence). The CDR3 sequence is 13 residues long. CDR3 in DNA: TGTGCCAGCAGTTTTTCCAGGTCCTACGAGCAGTACTTC. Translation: CASSFSRSYEQYF.

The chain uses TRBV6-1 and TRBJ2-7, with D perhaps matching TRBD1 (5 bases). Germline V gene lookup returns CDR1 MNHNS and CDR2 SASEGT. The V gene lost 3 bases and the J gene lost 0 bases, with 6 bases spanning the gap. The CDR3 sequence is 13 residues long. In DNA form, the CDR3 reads TGTGCCAGCAGTGAGACAGACTCCTACGAGCAGTACGTC. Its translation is CASSETDSYEQYV.

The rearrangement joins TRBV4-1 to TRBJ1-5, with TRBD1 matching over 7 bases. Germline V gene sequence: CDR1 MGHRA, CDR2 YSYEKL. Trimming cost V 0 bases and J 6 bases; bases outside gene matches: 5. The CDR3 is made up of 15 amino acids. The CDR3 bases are TGCGCCAGCAGCCAAGATATGGCAGGGGGTCAGCCCCAGCATTTT. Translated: CASSQDMAGGQPQHF.

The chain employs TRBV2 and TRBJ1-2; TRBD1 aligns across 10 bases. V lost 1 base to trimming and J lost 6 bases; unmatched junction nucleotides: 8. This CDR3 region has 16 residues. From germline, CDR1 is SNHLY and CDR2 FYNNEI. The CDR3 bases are TGTGCCAGCAGTGAAGTCCTCCGGGACAGGGGCCATGGCTACACCTTC. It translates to CASSEVLRDRGHGYTF.

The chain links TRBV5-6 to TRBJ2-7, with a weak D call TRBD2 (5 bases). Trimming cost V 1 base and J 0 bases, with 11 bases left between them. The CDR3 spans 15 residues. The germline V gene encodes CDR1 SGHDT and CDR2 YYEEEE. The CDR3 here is CASSLSSLSSYEQYV. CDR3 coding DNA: TGTGCCAGCAGCTTGTCTAGCCTGAGCTCCTACGAGCAGTACGTC.

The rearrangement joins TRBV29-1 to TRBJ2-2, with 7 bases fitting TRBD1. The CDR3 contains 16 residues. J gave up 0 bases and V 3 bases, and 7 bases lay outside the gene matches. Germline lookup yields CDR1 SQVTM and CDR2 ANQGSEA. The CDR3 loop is CSVEGDSRTNTGELFF. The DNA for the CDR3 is TGCAGCGTTGAGGGGGACAGTCGAACGAACACCGGGGAGCTGTTTTTT.

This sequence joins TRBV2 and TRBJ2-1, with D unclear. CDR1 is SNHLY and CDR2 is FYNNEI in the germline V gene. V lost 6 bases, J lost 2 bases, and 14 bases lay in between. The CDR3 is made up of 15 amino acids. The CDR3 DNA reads TGTGCCAGCAGCATCGCCCGCAACACCTACAATGAGCAGTTCTTC. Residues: CASSIARNTYNEQFF.

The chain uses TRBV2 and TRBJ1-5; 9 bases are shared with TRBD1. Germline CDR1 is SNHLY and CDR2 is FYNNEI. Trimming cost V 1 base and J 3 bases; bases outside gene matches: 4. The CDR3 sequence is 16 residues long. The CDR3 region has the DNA TGTGCCAGCAGTGAAGGCGGGGACAGGGACAATCAGCCCCAGCATTTT. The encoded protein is CASSEGGDRDNQPQHF.

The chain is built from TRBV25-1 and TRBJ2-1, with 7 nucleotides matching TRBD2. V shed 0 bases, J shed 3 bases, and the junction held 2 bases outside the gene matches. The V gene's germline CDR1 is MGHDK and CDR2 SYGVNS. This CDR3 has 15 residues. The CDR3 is CASSEYREGYNEQFF. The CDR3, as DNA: TGTGCCAGCAGTGAATACAGGGAGGGCTACAATGAGCAGTTCTTC.

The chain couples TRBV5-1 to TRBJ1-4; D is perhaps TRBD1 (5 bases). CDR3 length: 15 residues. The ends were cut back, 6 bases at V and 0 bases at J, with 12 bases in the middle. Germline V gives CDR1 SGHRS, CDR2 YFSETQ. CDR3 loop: CASTYSGTTNEKLFF. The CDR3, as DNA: TGCGCCAGCACATACTCAGGGACAACTAATGAAAAACTGTTTTTT.

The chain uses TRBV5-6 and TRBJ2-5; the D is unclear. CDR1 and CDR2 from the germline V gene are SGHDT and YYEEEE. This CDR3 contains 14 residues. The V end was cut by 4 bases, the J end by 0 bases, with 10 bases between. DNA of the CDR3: TGTGCCAGCAGCCGCGGCAGTAACCAAGAGACCCAGTACTTC. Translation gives CASSRGSNQETQYF. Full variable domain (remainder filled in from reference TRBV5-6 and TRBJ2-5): DAGVTQSPTHLIKTRGQQVTLRCSPKSGHDTVSWYQQALGQGPQFIFQYYEEEERQRGNFPDRFSGHQFPNYSSELNVNALLLGDSALYLCASSRGSNQETQYFGPGTRLLVL.

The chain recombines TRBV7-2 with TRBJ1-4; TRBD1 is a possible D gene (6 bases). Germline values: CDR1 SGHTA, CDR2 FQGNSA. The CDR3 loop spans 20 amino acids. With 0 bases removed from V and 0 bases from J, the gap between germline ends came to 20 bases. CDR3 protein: CASSLADSGVGRPTNEKLFF. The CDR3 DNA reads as TGTGCCAGCAGCTTAGCTGACTCAGGGGTTGGAAGACCAACTAATGAAAAACTGTTTTTT.

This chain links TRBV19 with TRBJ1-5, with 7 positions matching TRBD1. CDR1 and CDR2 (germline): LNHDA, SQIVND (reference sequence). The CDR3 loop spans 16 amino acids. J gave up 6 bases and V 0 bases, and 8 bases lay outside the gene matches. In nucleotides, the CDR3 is TGTGCCAGTAGTATAGATCTGGGGCAGGGGGGTCAGCCCCAGCATTTT. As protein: CASSIDLGQGGQPQHF.

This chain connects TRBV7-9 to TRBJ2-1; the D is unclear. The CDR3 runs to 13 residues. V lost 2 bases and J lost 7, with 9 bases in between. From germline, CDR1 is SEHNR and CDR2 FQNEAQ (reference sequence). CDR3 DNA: TGTGCCAGCAGCTTACCTCCGGGTAATGAGCAGTTCTTC. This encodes CASSLPPGNEQFF.

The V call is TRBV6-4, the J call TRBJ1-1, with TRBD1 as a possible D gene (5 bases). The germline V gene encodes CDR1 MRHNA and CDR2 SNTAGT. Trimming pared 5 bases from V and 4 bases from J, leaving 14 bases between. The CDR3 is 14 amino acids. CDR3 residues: CASSIDSSGTEAFF. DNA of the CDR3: TGTGCCAGCAGTATCGACAGCTCCGGCACTGAAGCTTTCTTT.

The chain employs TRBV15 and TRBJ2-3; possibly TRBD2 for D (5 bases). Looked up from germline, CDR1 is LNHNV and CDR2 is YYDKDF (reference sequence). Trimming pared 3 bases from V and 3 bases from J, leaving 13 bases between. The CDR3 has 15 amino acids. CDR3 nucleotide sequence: TGTGCCACCAGCAGTGAGAGGGAAAGGACAGATACGCAGTATTTT. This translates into CATSSERERTDTQYF. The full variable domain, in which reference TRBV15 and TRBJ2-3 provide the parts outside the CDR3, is DAMVIQNPRYQVTQFGKPVTLSCSQTLNHNVMYWYQQKSSQAPKLLFHYYDKDFNNEADTPDNFQSRRPNTSFCFLDIRSPGLGDTAMYLCATSSERERTDTQYFGPGTRLTVL.

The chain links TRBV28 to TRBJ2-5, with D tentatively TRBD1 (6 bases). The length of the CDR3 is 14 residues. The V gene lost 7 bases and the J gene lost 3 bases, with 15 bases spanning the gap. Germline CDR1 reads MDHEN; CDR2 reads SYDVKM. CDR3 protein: CASTKWGPEETQYF. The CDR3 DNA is TGTGCCAGCACGAAGTGGGGGCCGGAAGAGACCCAGTACTTC.

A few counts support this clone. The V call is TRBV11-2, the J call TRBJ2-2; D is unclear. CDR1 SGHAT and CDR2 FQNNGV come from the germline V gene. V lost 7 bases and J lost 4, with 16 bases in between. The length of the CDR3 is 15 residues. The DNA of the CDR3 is TGTGCCAGCAACTACGGATCGGGTACCACCGGGGAGCTGTTTTTT. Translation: CASNYGSGTTGELFF.